These 12 T cell receptor beta chains originate from one sample sequenced in a study of T cell responses to AZD1222 COVID-19 vaccine. Some clones are missing from TCRdb's copy, which holds only in-frame ones; the method was immunoSEQ multiplex PCR. Among tens of thousands of clones listed, more than 75% were seen once. This material consisted of peripheral blood, taken 28 days after the second AZD1222 dose. Every receptor here comes from an adult who received the AZD1222 COVID-19 vaccine.

The chain couples TRBV18 to TRBJ2-7; 9 positions match TRBD1. The germline CDR1 and CDR2 sequences are KGHSH and LQKENI. After removal of 6 bases from V and 1 base from J, the junction contained 7 bases not matched to a gene. The CDR3 has 15 residues. The DNA for the CDR3 is TGTGCCAGCTCTCCCGGACAGGGGCCTTCCTACGAGCAGTACTTC. Translated, it gives CASSPGQGPSYEQYF.

The V gene is TRBV10-3, the J gene TRBJ1-1, with TRBD1 matching 11 bases. Germline-derived CDR1 and CDR2 are ENHRY and SYGVKD. There are 17 residues in the CDR3. V shed 5 bases and J 1 base; nucleotides not matched to a gene: 9. The chain's CDR3 is CAISPGQGVGGNTEAFF. For the CDR3, the DNA is TGTGCCATCAGTCCGGGACAGGGGGTAGGGGGGAACACTGAAGCTTTCTTT.

V is TRBV14 and J is TRBJ2-5, with D unresolved. Germline V gene lookup returns CDR1 SGHDN and CDR2 FVKESK. Trimming removed 4 bases from V and 6 bases from J, with 9 bases in between. This CDR3 spans 12 amino acids. The chain's CDR3 is CASSLSFKTQYF. DNA of the CDR3: TGTGCCAGCAGCCTAAGCTTCAAGACCCAGTACTTC.

The V gene is TRBV5-6, the J gene TRBJ1-2; 12 bases are shared with TRBD1. The junction had 9 bases not matched to a gene; V was cut back by 1 base and J by 8 bases. Germline loops: CDR1 SGHDT, CDR2 YYEEEE. CDR3 length: 16 residues. For the CDR3, the DNA is TGTGCCAGCAGCTTGAAGGGACAGGGGGCGCTTACAGGCTACACCTTC. Translation gives CASSLKGQGALTGYTF.

The CDR3 region has the DNA TGTGCCAGCACAACAGAGTATGGCTACACCTTC. This translates into CASTTEYGYTF. The chain links TRBV2 to TRBJ1-2; no clear D gene. V lost 7 bases and J 5 bases, leaving 8 bases between the germline ends. The germline V gene encodes CDR1 SNHLY and CDR2 FYNNEI. The CDR3 consists of 11 residues.

This chain joins TRBV2 and TRBJ1-1; a weak D match, TRBD1 (5 bases). Trimming took 7 bases from V and 0 from J, leaving 12 bases between them. Germline V lookup: CDR1 SNHLY, CDR2 FYNNEI. This CDR3 is 14 amino acids long. Here the CDR3 reads CASTLTVMNTEAFF. CDR3 nucleotides: TGTGCCAGCACTCTGACAGTAATGAACACTGAAGCTTTCTTT.

The rearrangement uses TRBV18 and TRBJ1-1, with TRBD1 matching 12 bases. Trimming cost V 3 bases and J 6 bases; bases outside gene matches: 14. The CDR3 is 18 residues long. Germline CDR1 reads KGHSH; CDR2 reads LQKENI. The CDR3 DNA reads TGTGCCAGCTCACCCTGGGGACAGGGGGCGACCTGGGGGGCTGAAGCTTTCTTT. Its translation: CASSPWGQGATWGAEAFF.

The V call is TRBV14, the J call TRBJ2-1; TRBD1 aligns across 9 bases. V gave up 2 bases and J gave up 9 bases; unmatched junction bases: 5. The CDR3 contains 14 residues. The germline V gene encodes CDR1 SGHDN and CDR2 FVKESK. CDR3 loop: CASSQLTGGTEQFF. CDR3 sequence (DNA): TGTGCCAGCAGCCAATTAACAGGGGGCACTGAGCAGTTCTTC.

The J gene is TRBJ2-5, the V gene TRBV4-1; TRBD2 matches at 14 bases. J was trimmed by 1 base and V by 0 bases; bases with no gene match: 7. The CDR3 has 19 residues. Germline-derived CDR1 and CDR2 are MGHRA and YSYEKL. CDR3 in DNA: TGCGCCAGCAGCCAAGATCTGGGACTAGCGGGAGATCTCCAAGAGACCCAGTACTTC. It translates to CASSQDLGLAGDLQETQYF.

The chain recombines TRBV19 with TRBJ1-6, with D uncertain. Germline V gives CDR1 LNHDA, CDR2 SQIVND (reference sequence). The V end lost 3 bases, the J end lost 9 bases, and 6 bases lay between the germline ends. The CDR3 is made up of 12 amino acids. The chain's CDR3 is CASSISSSPLHF. CDR3 in DNA: TGTGCCAGTAGTATCTCTAGTTCACCCCTCCACTTT.

In DNA, the CDR3 is TGTGCCAGCAGCGTAGCGAGCTATAATTCACCCCTCCACTTT. Translating it yields CASSVASYNSPLHF. The chain employs TRBV9 and TRBJ1-6; D is undetermined. The V end lost 0 bases, the J end lost 3 bases, and 4 bases lay between the germline ends. The CDR3 runs 14 residues. Germline CDR1 SGDLS, CDR2 YYNGEE.

The V gene is TRBV27, the J gene TRBJ1-2, with TRBD1 identical over 7 bases. Trimming cost V 5 bases and J 4 bases; bases outside gene matches: 7. Per germline, CDR1 MNHEY and CDR2 SMNVEV (reference sequence). The CDR3 consists of 14 residues. The CDR3 protein is CASSASTGFYGYTF. For the CDR3, the DNA is TGTGCCAGCAGTGCCTCGACAGGGTTCTATGGCTACACCTTC.